This T cell receptor beta chain was captured by sequencing in a study of T cell responses to AZD1222 COVID-19 vaccine. Study-level findings and limits: Along spike, vaccine-associated CD4 TCRs were found throughout, with dominance at 160-218 and 743-854. Among the donors, most were white British and more were female, and clonal diversity was possibly underestimated. Repertoire collection took place solely once the T cell response had peaked. Once two AZD1222 doses were given, Spike-specific TCR breadth and depth went up.

The CDR3 spans 14 residues. Germline V gene data show CDR1 as KGHSH and CDR2 as LQKENI. The V end was cut by 0 bases, the J end by 1 base, with 5 bases between. Sequencing was performed with immunoSEQ multiplex PCR; in TCRdb, only in-frame clones are kept and a portion is missing. The table shows around 100,000 clones, with nearly 90% occurring only once. About this clone: Its antigen is not known.

The V and J genes are TRBV18 and TRBJ2-3; D call uncertain. Material: peripheral blood, obtained 28 days after the second AZD1222 dose. The receptor comes from an adult who received the AZD1222 COVID-19 vaccine. CDR3 sequence reads: CASSPPTRTDTQYF. The CDR3 DNA reads TGTGCCAGCTCACCACCGACACGCACAGATACGCAGTATTTT.